This passage covers 26 T cell receptor beta chains from one sample sequenced in a study of CD8 T cells in ankylosing spondylitis. Each CDR3 protein gets one entry after TCRdb re-called the 5' RACE reads with MiXCR. The sample has roughly 370,000 distinct CDR3 sequences; 20% to 25% are singletons. No antigen has been assigned to these receptors. Broader study findings: Within ankylosing spondylitis blood, a TCR beta motif made up of eight highly homologous variants appeared to be characteristic.

What was sequenced was blood, either unsorted or a sorted T cell fraction (not recorded which). The origin of the receptors is a male donor with ankylosing spondylitis.

The rearrangement uses TRBV5-6 and TRBJ1-4; perhaps TRBD1 as D (5 bases). The CDR3 sequence is 16 residues long. Germline V gives CDR1 SGHDT, CDR2 YYEEEE. Trimming stripped 0 bases from V and 8 bases from J, with 17 bases between. The CDR3 sequence is CASSLAVAGLEEKLFF. The CDR3 DNA reads as TGTGCCAGCAGCTTGGCCGTAGCAGGGTTAGAGGAAAAACTGTTTTTT.

V is TRBV7-3 and J is TRBJ2-1; maybe TRBD2 (6 bases). The CDR3 is made up of 13 amino acids. Trimming removed 5 bases at V and 6 bases at J, with 11 bases between. The germline V gene has CDR1 SGHTA and CDR2 FQGTGA. The CDR3 region is CASSAGRGNEQFF. The CDR3 DNA is TGTGCCAGCAGCGCCGGGAGAGGCAATGAGCAGTTCTTC.

In DNA form, the CDR3 reads TGTGCCAGCAGTGACTCTAATAGGTCTAGCCGATACAATGAGCAGTTCTTC. Translated: CASSDSNRSSRYNEQFF. The chain links TRBV6-4 to TRBJ2-1, with D perhaps matching TRBD2 (5 bases). The CDR3 covers 17 residues. V was pared by 0 bases and J by 4 bases, with 16 bases between. Per germline, CDR1 MRHNA and CDR2 SNTAGT.

The chain uses TRBV28 and TRBJ2-7; the D gene is possibly TRBD2 (6 bases). The CDR3 loop spans 14 amino acids. CDR1 and CDR2 (germline): MDHEN, SYDVKM. Trimming removed 5 bases at V and 2 bases at J, with 13 bases between. The CDR3 loop reads CASSLPGGTYEQYF. The CDR3 DNA sequence: TGTGCCAGCAGTCTCCCCGGGGGAACCTACGAGCAGTACTTC.

This clonotype has at least ten counts. V and J are TRBV7-6 and TRBJ2-7; D remains ambiguous. The germline V gene has CDR1 SGHVS and CDR2 FNYEAQ. The CDR3 consists of 14 residues. The ends were cut back, 1 base at V and 3 bases at J, with 10 bases in the middle. CDR3 coding DNA: TGTGCCAGCAGCTTAGTAGGTACAGTCTACGAGCAGTACTTC. This gives the protein CASSLVGTVYEQYF.

The chain recombines TRBV11-1 with TRBJ2-7; 13 bases map to TRBD2. The CDR3 has 15 amino acids. CDR1 is SGHAT, CDR2 FQDESV, per germline (reference sequence). V lost 5 bases, J lost 3 bases, and 4 bases stayed unmatched. The DNA for the CDR3 is TGTGCCAGCAGCCCCAGACTAGCGGGAGGCTACGAGCAGTACTTC. This sequence encodes CASSPRLAGGYEQYF.

The chain employs TRBV4-2 and TRBJ2-1; 10 nucleotides match TRBD2. The CDR3 spans 20 residues. CDR1 and CDR2 (germline): LGHNA, YNFKEQ. Germline trimming cut 1 base from V and 4 bases from J; bases unmatched to any gene: 16. As DNA, the CDR3 is TGTGCCAGCAGCCAAGTATTCTCTAGCGGGAGCGCAGGAGGGTACAATGAGCAGTTCTTC. Its protein is CASSQVFSSGSAGGYNEQFF.

This clonotype was observed a handful of times. The chain uses TRBV6-4 and TRBJ2-7; 9 nucleotides match TRBD2. CDR1 and CDR2 (germline): MRHNA, SNTAGT. Trimming cost V 5 bases and J 6 bases; bases outside gene matches: 17. This CDR3 spans 17 amino acids. The CDR3 DNA follows: TGTGCCAGCAGTCCCCTAGCGGGATGGCCCCGTCCTTTCGAGCAGTACTTC. This codes for CASSPLAGWPRPFEQYF.

This clonotype was counted between two and nine times. The chain joins TRBV4-1 to TRBJ2-2, with 10 bases aligning to TRBD2. Trimming removed 1 base from V and 6 bases from J; junction bases left unmatched: 11. CDR1 is MGHRA and CDR2 is YSYEKL in the germline V gene. The CDR3 loop spans 18 amino acids. CDR3 residues: CASSQAGLAGVGAGELFF. The CDR3 DNA follows: TGCGCCAGCAGCCAAGCTGGGCTAGCGGGAGTTGGTGCCGGGGAGCTGTTTTTT.

There are a few counts of this clonotype. The chain recombines TRBV20-1 with TRBJ2-7; TRBD1 aligns across 12 bases. This CDR3 is 18 amino acids long. Per germline, CDR1 DFQATT and CDR2 SNEGSKA (reference sequence). V was pared by 6 bases and J by 1 base, with 16 bases of the junction left unmatched. The CDR3 is CSATSGTGGGLRSYEQYF. The CDR3 nucleotides are TGCAGTGCCACCTCCGGGACAGGGGGCGGCCTCCGATCCTACGAGCAGTACTTC.

This clonotype has only a few counts. The chain employs TRBV9 and TRBJ2-5, with TRBD2 as a possible D gene (6 bases). The CDR3 consists of 14 residues. Germline V gene sequence: CDR1 SGDLS, CDR2 YYNGEE. V lost 4 bases, J lost 3 bases, and 13 bases lay in between. The CDR3 sequence is CASSQVASEETQYF. The CDR3 bases are TGTGCCAGCAGCCAAGTGGCTAGCGAAGAGACCCAGTACTTC.

This clonotype was seen a few times. The chain combines TRBV5-1 with TRBJ1-4, with 8 bases fitting TRBD1. Germline V gene sequence: CDR1 SGHRS, CDR2 YFSETQ. V shed 4 bases, J shed 5 bases, and the junction held 7 bases outside the gene matches. The CDR3 is made up of 15 amino acids. The CDR3 nucleotides read TGCGCCAGCAGCAAAGGGACAGGACAGAATGAAAAACTGTTTTTT. Its translation is CASSKGTGQNEKLFF.

The V gene is TRBV28, the J gene TRBJ2-7; a possible D gene is TRBD1 (6 bases). From germline, CDR1 is MDHEN and CDR2 SYDVKM. This CDR3 is built from 13 residues. V was trimmed by 10 bases and J by 3 bases, leaving 16 bases between them. CDR3 nucleotide sequence: TGTGCCACCTATCAGGGGAAAGACTACGAGCAGTACTTC. This encodes CATYQGKDYEQYF.

This clonotype has just a few counts. V usage is TRBV5-6 and J usage is TRBJ2-7; D is perhaps TRBD1 (6 bases). This CDR3 has 16 residues. Germline-derived CDR1 and CDR2 are SGHDT and YYEEEE. Trimming removed 7 bases from V and 3 bases from J, with 23 bases in between. The CDR3 nucleotides read TGTGCCAGCTCCGGAACAGGGCAAACAACTGACTACGAGCAGTACTTC. Encoded protein: CASSGTGQTTDYEQYF.

This clonotype was recorded a few times. The rearrangement uses TRBV18 and TRBJ2-3; D unresolved. Trimming took 2 bases from V and 2 from J, leaving 8 bases between them. The CDR3 loop spans 14 amino acids. CDR1 and CDR2 (germline): KGHSH, LQKENI. The DNA of the CDR3 is TGTGCCAGCTCACCAGGGGATGCCACAGATACGCAGTATTTT. This codes for CASSPGDATDTQYF. Full variable domain (remainder filled in from reference TRBV18 and TRBJ2-3): NAGVMQNPRHLVRRRGQEARLRCSPMKGHSHVYWYRQLPEEGLKFMVYLQKENIIDESGMPKERFSAEFPKEGPSILRIQQVVRGDSAAYFCASSPGDATDTQYFGPGTRLTVL.

This clonotype was recorded a few times. This sequence joins TRBV7-9 and TRBJ2-1; 7 bases fit TRBD2. The CDR3 extends over 16 amino acids. J was trimmed by 8 bases and V by 5 bases; bases with no gene match: 15. Looked up from germline, CDR1 is SEHNR and CDR2 is FQNEAQ (reference sequence). The CDR3 loop is CASSRDTARRGDEQFF. CDR3 nucleotides: TGTGCCAGCAGCCGAGACACAGCCCGACGGGGGGATGAGCAGTTCTTC.

This clonotype was found a few times. The J gene is TRBJ2-7, the V gene TRBV4-1, with 9 nucleotides matching TRBD1. J was trimmed by 4 bases and V by 2 bases; bases with no gene match: 6. Germline values: CDR1 MGHRA, CDR2 YSYEKL. The CDR3 consists of 15 residues. CDR3 region: CASSQPGTGWYEQYF. Written as DNA, the CDR3 is TGCGCCAGCAGCCAACCCGGGACAGGGTGGTACGAGCAGTACTTC.

This clonotype was observed many times. One end of the junction fails to match germline, which may point to a read error. The V gene is TRBV3-1, the J gene TRBJ2-1, with D unresolved. CDR1 and CDR2 (germline): LGHDT, YNNKEL (reference sequence). The CDR3 sequence is 12 residues long. Written as DNA, the CDR3 is TGCGCCAGCAGCCAAGGTGGCAATGAGCAGTTCTTC. Amino acids: CASSQGGNEQFF.

This clonotype was detected only a few times. The chain links TRBV7-2 to TRBJ2-1; D ambiguous. V lost 0 bases to trimming and J lost 9 bases, with 12 bases between them. The germline CDR1 and CDR2 sequences are SGHTA and FQGNSA. This CDR3 region has 14 residues. In DNA form, the CDR3 reads TGTGCCAGCAGCTTAGCGGCCGCGGCCGGTGAGCAGTTCTTC. It translates to CASSLAAAAGEQFF.

The CDR3: CSAPSPDRGVNNEQFF. The CDR3 nucleotides are TGCAGTGCCCCCTCCCCGGACAGAGGGGTGAACAATGAGCAGTTCTTC. The V gene is TRBV20-1, the J gene TRBJ2-1, with TRBD1 as a possible D gene (6 bases). Germline lookup yields CDR1 DFQATT and CDR2 SNEGSKA (reference sequence). V was trimmed by 6 bases and J by 5 bases, leaving 23 bases between them. This CDR3 comprises 16 residues.

V and J are TRBV12-3 or TRBV12-4 and TRBJ2-1; possibly TRBD2 for D (6 bases). Between the trimmed V and J ends, which lost 5 bases and 3 bases, there was a span of 14 bases. The CDR3 runs 15 residues. CDR3 coding DNA: TGTGCCAGCAGTCTCTCCGGAGGGAACTACAATGAGCAGTTCTTC. Its translation is CASSLSGGNYNEQFF.

In its sample, this clonotype was seen many times. The V gene is TRBV20-1, the J gene TRBJ2-1, with TRBD2 matching over 14 bases. The CDR3 loop spans 15 amino acids. V trimming: 6 bases; J trimming: 9 bases; junction bases outside the gene matches: 10. Germline CDR1 and CDR2: DFQATT and SNEGSKA (reference sequence). The CDR3 coding sequence is TGCAGTGCCAAACCGGGACTAGCGGGAGTCGCTGAGCAGTTCTTC. This translates into CSAKPGLAGVAEQFF.

The CDR3 here is CASVLGGFGTDTQYF. The CDR3 bases are TGCGCCAGTGTCCTCGGAGGGTTCGGTACAGATACGCAGTATTTT. The rearrangement joins TRBV5-1 to TRBJ2-3; TRBD2 might be the D (6 bases). Germline V lookup: CDR1 SGHRS, CDR2 YFSETQ. This CDR3 spans 15 amino acids. The V and J ends lost 8 bases and 3 bases respectively, with 19 bases between them.

V usage is TRBV11-3 and J usage is TRBJ2-3; 7 bases are a match to TRBD2. The germline CDR1 and CDR2 sequences are SGHNT and YENEEA. J gave up 5 bases and V 1 base, and 9 bases lay outside the gene matches. This CDR3 is 16 amino acids long. CDR3 residues: CASSLAPAGVGDTQYF. The CDR3 region has the DNA TGTGCCAGCAGCTTAGCCCCTGCGGGAGTAGGAGATACGCAGTATTTT.

V and J are TRBV2 and TRBJ1-4, with D perhaps matching TRBD1 (6 bases). Trimming left V 2 bases short and J 6 bases short, with 13 bases between. The CDR3 consists of 15 residues. Germline V gene data show CDR1 as SNHLY and CDR2 as FYNNEI. CDR3 region: CASSELVAGDEKLFF. CDR3 sequence (DNA): TGTGCCAGCAGTGAACTTGTGGCAGGGGATGAAAAACTGTTTTTT.

This clonotype was picked up a small number of times. In DNA form, the CDR3 reads TGCAGCGTTGAGGGGGCTAGCGGGGGCTCCTACAATGAGCAGTTCTTC. Its protein product is CSVEGASGGSYNEQFF. The chain couples TRBV29-1 to TRBJ2-1; 10 bases map to TRBD2. This CDR3 comprises 16 residues. Per germline, CDR1 SQVTM and CDR2 ANQGSEA. The V gene end was trimmed by 3 bases and the J gene end by 0 bases; junction bases not matched to a gene: 5.